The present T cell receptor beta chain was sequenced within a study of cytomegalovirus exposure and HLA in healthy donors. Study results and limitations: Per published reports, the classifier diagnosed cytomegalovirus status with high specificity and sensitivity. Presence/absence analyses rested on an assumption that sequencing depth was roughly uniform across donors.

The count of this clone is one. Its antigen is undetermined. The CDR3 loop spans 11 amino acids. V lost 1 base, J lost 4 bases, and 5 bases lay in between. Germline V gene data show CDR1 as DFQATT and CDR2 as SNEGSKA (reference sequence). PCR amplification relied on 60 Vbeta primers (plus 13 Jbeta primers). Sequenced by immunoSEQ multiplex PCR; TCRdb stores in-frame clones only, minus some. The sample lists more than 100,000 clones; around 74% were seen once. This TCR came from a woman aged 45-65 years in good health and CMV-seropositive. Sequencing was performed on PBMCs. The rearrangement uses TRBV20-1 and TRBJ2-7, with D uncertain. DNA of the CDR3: TGCAGTGCTAGAGGCGAATACGAGCAGTACTTC. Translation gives CSARGEYEQYF.